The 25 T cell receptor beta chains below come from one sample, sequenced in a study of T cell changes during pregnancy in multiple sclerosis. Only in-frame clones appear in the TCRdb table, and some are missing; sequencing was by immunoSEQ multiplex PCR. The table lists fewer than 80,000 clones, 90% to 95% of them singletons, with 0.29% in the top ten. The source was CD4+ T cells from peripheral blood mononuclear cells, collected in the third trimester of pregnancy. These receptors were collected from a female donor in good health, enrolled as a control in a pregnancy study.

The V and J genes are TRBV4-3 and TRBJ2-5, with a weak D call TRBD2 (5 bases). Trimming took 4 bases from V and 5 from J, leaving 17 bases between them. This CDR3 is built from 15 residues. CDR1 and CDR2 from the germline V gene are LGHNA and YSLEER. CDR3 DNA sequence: TGCGCCAGCAGCCCCCGTGGCGGGTCAGGTGAGACCCAGTACTTC. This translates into CASSPRGGSGETQYF.

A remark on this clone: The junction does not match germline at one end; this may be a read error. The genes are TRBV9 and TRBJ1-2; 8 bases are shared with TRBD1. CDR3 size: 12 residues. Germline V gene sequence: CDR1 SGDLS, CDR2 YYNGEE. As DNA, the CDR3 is TGTGCCAGCAGCAACCCGGACAGGGAGAGGTACTTC. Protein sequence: CASSNPDRERYF.

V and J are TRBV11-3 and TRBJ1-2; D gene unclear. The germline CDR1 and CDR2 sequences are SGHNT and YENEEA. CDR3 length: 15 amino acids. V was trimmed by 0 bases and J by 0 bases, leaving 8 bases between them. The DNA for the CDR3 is TGTGCCAGCAGCTTAGATCGGGAGTCTAACTATGGCTACACCTTC. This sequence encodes CASSLDRESNYGYTF.

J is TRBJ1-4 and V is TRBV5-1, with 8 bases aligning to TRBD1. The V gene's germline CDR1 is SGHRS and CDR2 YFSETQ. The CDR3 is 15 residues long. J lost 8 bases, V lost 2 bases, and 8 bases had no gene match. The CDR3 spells CASSFRTGIGEKLFF. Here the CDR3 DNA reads TGCGCCAGCAGCTTCAGGACAGGGATCGGAGAAAAACTGTTTTTT.

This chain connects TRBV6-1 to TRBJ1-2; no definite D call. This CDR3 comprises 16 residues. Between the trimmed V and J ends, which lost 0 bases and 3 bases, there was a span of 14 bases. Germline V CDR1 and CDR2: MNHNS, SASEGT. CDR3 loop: CASSEALWQADYGYTF. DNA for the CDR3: TGTGCCAGCAGTGAAGCGCTTTGGCAAGCGGACTATGGCTACACCTTC.

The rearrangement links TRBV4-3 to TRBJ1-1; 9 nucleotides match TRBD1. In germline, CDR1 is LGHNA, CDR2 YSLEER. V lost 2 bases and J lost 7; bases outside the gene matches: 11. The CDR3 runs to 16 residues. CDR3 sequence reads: CASSQLLLTGGYEAFF. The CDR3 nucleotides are TGCGCCAGCAGCCAATTGCTCCTGACAGGGGGGTATGAAGCTTTCTTT.

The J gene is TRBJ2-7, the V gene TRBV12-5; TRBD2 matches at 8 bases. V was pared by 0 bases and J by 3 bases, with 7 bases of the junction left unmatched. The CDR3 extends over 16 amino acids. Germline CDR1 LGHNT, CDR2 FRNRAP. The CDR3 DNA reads TGTGCTAGTGGTTTGGTACGGCCTAGCGGGTTCTACGAGCAGTACTTC. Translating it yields CASGLVRPSGFYEQYF.

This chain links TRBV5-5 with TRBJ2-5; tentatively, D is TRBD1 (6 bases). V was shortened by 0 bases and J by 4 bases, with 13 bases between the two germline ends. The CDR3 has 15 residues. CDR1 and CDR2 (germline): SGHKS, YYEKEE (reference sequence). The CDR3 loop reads CASSLVSAGAETQYF. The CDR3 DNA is TGTGCCAGCAGCTTGGTATCTGCAGGGGCAGAGACCCAGTACTTC.

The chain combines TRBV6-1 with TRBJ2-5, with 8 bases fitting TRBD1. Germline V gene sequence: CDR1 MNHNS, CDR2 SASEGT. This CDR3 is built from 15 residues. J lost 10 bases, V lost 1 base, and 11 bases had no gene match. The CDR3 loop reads CASSEGTGFGGVQYF. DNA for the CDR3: TGTGCCAGCAGTGAAGGGACAGGGTTCGGCGGAGTCCAGTACTTC.

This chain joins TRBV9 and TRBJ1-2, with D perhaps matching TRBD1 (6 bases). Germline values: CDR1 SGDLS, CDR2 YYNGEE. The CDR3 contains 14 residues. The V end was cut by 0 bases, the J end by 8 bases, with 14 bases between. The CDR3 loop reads CASSVEGHAGGYTF. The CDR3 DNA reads TGTGCCAGCAGCGTAGAGGGACATGCAGGCGGCTACACCTTC.

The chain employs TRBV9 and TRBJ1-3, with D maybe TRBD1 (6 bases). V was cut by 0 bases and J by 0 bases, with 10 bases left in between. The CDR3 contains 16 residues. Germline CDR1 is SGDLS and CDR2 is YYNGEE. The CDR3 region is CASSVAQGYSGNTIYF. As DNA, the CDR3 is TGTGCCAGCAGCGTAGCCCAGGGGTACTCTGGAAACACCATATATTTT.

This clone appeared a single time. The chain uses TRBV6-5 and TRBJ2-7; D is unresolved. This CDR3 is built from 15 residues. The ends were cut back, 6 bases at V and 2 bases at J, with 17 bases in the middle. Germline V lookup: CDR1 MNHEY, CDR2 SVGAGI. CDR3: CASSQSNQFTYEQYF. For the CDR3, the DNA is TGTGCCAGCAGCCAATCGAACCAGTTTACCTACGAGCAGTACTTC.

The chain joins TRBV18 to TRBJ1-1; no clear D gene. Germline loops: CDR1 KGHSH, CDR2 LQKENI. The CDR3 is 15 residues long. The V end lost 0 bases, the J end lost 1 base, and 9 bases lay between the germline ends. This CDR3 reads CASSPPGSRNTEAFF. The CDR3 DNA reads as TGTGCCAGCTCACCACCGGGGAGTCGGAACACTGAAGCTTTCTTT.

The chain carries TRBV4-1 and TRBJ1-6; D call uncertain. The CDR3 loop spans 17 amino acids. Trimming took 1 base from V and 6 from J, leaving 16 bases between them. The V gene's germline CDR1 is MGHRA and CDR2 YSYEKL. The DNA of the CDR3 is TGCGCCAGCAGCCAAGGGGCACCACGGGGTTTTAATTCACCCCTCCACTTT. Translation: CASSQGAPRGFNSPLHF.

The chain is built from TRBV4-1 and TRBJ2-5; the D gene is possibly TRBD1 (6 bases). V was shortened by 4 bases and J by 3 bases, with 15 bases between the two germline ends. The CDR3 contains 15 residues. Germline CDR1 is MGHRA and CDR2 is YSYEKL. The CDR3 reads CASSRLDSLKETQYF. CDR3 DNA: TGCGCCAGCAGCCGGTTGGACAGTTTGAAAGAGACCCAGTACTTC.

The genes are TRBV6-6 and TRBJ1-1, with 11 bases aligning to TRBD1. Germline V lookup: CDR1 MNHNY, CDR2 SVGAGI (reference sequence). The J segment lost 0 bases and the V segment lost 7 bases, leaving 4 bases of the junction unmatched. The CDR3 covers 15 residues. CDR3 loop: CASTWDRGMNTEAFF. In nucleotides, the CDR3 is TGTGCCAGCACCTGGGACAGGGGGATGAACACTGAAGCTTTCTTT.

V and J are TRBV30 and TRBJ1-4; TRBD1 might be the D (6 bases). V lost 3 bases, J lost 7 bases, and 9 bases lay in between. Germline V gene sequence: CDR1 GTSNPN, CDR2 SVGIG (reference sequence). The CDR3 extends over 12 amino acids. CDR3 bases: TGTGCCTGGAGGGGGGCCGGTGAAAAACTGTTTTTT. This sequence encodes CAWRGAGEKLFF.

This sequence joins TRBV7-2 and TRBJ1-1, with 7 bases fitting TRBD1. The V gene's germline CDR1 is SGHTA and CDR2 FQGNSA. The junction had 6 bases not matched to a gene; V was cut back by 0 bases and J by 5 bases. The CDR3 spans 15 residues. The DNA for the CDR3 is TGTGCCAGCAGCTTAGCAGGGGGCGCCGGGACTGAAGCTTTCTTT. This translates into CASSLAGGAGTEAFF.

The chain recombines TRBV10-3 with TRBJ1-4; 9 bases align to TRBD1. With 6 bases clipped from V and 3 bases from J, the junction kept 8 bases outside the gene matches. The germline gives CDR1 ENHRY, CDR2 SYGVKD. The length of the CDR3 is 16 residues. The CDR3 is CAISTRDREANEKLFF. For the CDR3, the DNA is TGTGCCATCAGCACCCGGGACAGGGAGGCTAATGAAAAACTGTTTTTT.

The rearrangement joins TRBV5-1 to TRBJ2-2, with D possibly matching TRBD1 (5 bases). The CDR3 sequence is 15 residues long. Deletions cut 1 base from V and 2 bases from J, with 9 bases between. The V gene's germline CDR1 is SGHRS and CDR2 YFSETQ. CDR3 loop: CASSLTGANTGELFF. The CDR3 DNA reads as TGCGCCAGCAGCTTGACAGGAGCTAACACCGGGGAGCTGTTTTTT.

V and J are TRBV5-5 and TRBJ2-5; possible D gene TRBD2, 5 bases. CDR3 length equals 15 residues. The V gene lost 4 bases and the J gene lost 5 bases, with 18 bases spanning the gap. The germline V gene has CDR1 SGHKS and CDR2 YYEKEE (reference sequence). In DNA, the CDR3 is TGTGCCAGCAGCCCCGGACTGACTGGATCGGAGACCCAGTACTTC. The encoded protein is CASSPGLTGSETQYF. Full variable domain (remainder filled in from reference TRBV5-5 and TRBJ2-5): DAGVTQSPTHLIKTRGQQVTLRCSPISGHKSVSWYQQVLGQGPQFIFQYYEKEERGRGNFPDRFSARQFPNYSSELNVNALLLGDSALYLCASSPGLTGSETQYFGPGTRLLVL.

The CDR3 DNA sequence: TGTGCCAGCAGCGGAATACAGGGGGACTATGGCTACACCTTC. It codes for CASSGIQGDYGYTF. The chain couples TRBV5-4 to TRBJ1-2; 8 bases are shared with TRBD1. V was clipped by 4 bases and J by 3 bases; unmatched bases: 5. Germline assignment: CDR1 SGHNT and CDR2 YYREEE (reference sequence). The CDR3 is 14 amino acids.

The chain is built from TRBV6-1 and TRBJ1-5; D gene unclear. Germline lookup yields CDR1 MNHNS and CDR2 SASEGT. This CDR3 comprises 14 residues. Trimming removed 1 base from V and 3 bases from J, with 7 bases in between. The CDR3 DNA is TGTGCCAGCAGTGAAGGACGGGACAATCAGCCCCAGCATTTT. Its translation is CASSEGRDNQPQHF.

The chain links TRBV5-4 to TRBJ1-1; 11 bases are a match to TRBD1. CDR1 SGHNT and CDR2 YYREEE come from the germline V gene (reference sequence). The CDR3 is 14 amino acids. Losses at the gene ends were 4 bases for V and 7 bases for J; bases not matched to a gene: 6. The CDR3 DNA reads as TGTGCCAGCAGCAAGGGACAGGGGGATAGTGAAGCTTTCTTT. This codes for CASSKGQGDSEAFF.

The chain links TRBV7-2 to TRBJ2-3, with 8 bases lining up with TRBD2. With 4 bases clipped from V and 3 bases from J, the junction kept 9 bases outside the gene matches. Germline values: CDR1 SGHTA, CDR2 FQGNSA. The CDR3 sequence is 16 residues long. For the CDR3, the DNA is TGTGCCAGCAGCTCATCCGGGACTAGATCGACAGATACGCAGTATTTT. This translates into CASSSSGTRSTDTQYF.